This T cell receptor beta chain comes out of a study of early T cells in non-severe SARS-CoV-2 infection. TCRdb passed the 5' RACE reads through MiXCR, listing each CDR3 protein once. This sample carries roughly 66,000 distinct CDR3 sequences, 9.1% of them seen once, and the ten largest clones take 3.2%. The germline V gene encodes CDR1 SGHAT and CDR2 FQNNGV. V was clipped by 5 bases and J by 5 bases; unmatched bases: 3. The CDR3 has 14 amino acids. This clonotype was sampled from an adult who was a healthcare worker with PCR-confirmed SARS-CoV-2 infection or an uninfected control (not recorded which). This chain joins TRBV11-2 and TRBJ2-1, with 10 bases matching TRBD2. Input material: whole blood. For the CDR3, the DNA is TGTGCCAGCAGCGGGACTAGCGTTCACAATGAGCAGTTCTTC. Its translation is CASSGTSVHNEQFF.